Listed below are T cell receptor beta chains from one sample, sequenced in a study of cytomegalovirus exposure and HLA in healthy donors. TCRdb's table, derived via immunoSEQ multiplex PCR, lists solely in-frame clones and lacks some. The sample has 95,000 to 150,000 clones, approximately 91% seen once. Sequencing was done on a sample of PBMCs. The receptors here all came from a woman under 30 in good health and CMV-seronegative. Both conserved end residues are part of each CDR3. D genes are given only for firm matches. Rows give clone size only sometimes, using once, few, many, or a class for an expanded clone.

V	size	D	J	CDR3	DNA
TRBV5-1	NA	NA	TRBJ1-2	CASSLASGHNYGYTF	TGCGCCAGCAGCTTGGCTTCCGGACATAACTATGGCTACACCTTC
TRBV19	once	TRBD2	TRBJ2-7	CASSRLAGVGEQYF	TGTGCCAGTAGTAGGCTAGCGGGAGTTGGGGAGCAGTACTTC
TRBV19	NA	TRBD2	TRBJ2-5	CASRLLKRGETQYF	TGTGCCAGTAGACTTTTGAAGCGGGGTGAGACCCAGTACTTC
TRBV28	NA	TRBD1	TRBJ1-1	CASSPLQGENTEAFF	TGTGCCAGCAGCCCCCTCCAGGGGGAGAACACTGAAGCTTTCTTT
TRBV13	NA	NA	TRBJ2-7	CASSLARSGEEQYF	TGTGCCAGCAGCTTAGCGCGGTCTGGTGAGGAGCAGTACTTC
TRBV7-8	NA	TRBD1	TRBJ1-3	CASSSDRGTGNTIYF	TGTGCCAGCAGCTCAGACAGGGGAACTGGAAACACCATATATTTT
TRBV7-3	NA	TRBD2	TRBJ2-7	CASSSGLEVDEQYF	TGTGCCAGCAGCTCAGGACTAGAGGTTGACGAGCAGTACTTC
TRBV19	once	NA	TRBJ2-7	CASSTQPGRNYEQYF	TGTGCCAGTAGTACCCAGCCAGGGAGGAATTACGAGCAGTACTTC
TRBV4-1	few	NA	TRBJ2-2	CASSQSNANTGELFF	TGCGCCAGCAGCCAGTCAAATGCGAACACCGGGGAGCTGTTTTTT
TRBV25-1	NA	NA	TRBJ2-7	CASRQDSLYEQYF	TGTGCCAGTCGACAGGACTCCTTGTACGAGCAGTACTTC
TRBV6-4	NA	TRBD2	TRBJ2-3	CASAGERTDTQYF	TGTGCCAGCGCGGGAGAAAGAACAGATACGCAGTATTTT
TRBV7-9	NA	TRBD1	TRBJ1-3	CASSLPTGVAGNTIYF	TGTGCCAGCAGCTTACCCACAGGGGTAGCGGGAAACACCATATATTTT
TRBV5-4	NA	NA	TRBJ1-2	CASSSPRQANYGYTF	TGTGCCAGCAGCTCACCTCGGCAGGCTAACTATGGCTACACCTTC
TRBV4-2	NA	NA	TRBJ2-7	CASSQEAKYYEQYF	TGTGCCAGCAGCCAGGAGGCAAAGTACTACGAGCAGTACTTC
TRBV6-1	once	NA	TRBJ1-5	CASSKRAGGNQPQHF	TGTGCCAGCAGTAAGCGGGCTGGGGGCAATCAGCCCCAGCATTTT
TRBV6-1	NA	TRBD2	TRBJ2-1	CASSERERYNEQFF	TGTGCCAGCAGTGAGCGGGAGCGGTACAATGAGCAGTTCTTC
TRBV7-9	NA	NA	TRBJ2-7	CASSLSSYEQYF	TGTGCCAGCAGCTTATCCAGCTACGAGCAGTACTTC
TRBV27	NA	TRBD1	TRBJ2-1	CASSHYRTGVNEQFF	TGTGCCAGCAGTCACTACAGGACAGGGGTCAATGAGCAGTTCTTC
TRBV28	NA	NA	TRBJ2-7	CASSWSRNEQYF	TGTGCCAGCAGTTGGTCTAGAAACGAGCAGTACTTC
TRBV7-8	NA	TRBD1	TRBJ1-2	CASSLDDRGTANYGYTF	TGTGCCAGCAGCTTAGACGACAGGGGTACGGCTAACTATGGCTACACCTTC
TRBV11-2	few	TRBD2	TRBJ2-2	CASTKDPTSGKNTGELFF	TGTGCCAGCACAAAAGACCCAACTAGCGGGAAGAACACCGGGGAGCTGTTTTTT
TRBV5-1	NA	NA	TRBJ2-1	CASSLDPSAYNEQFF	TGCGCCAGCAGCTTGGACCCTAGCGCCTACAATGAGCAGTTCTTC
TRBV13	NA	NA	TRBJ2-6	CASSSPGTHNSGANVLTF	TGTGCCAGCAGCTCCCCCGGGACTCATAACTCTGGGGCCAACGTCCTGACTTTC
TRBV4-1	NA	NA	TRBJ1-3	CASSQGDTSNTIYF	TGCGCCAGCAGCCAAGGTGACACGAGTAACACCATATATTTT
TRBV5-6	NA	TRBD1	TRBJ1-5	CASSLRQGLYSNQPQHF	TGTGCCAGCAGTTTAAGACAGGGGTTGTATAGCAATCAGCCCCAGCATTTT
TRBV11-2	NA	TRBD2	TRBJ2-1	CASSRPGLAGPYNEQFF	TGTGCCAGCAGCCGGCCGGGACTAGCGGGGCCCTACAATGAGCAGTTCTTC
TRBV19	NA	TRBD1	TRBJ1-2	CASRKTGDNYGYTF	TGTGCCAGTAGAAAGACAGGGGATAACTATGGCTACACCTTC
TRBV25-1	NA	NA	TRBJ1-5	CASSEWGGNQPQHF	TGTGCCAGCAGTGAGTGGGGAGGCAATCAGCCCCAGCATTTT
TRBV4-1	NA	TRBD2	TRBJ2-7	CASSQLAGVQEQYF	TGCGCCAGCAGCCAACTAGCGGGAGTACAAGAGCAGTACTTC
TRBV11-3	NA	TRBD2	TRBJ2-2	CASSFKRGNTGELFF	TGTGCCAGCAGCTTTAAGCGGGGGAACACCGGGGAGCTGTTTTTT
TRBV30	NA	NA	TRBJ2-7	CAWSVLKRSYEQYF	TGTGCCTGGAGTGTACTGAAGCGCTCCTACGAGCAGTACTTC
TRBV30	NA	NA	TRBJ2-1	CAWSAGREQFF	TGTGCCTGGAGTGCGGGTCGTGAGCAGTTCTTC
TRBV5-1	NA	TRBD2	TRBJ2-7	CASSFLGRSSYEQYF	TGCGCCAGCAGCTTCCTCGGGAGGTCGTCCTACGAGCAGTACTTC